This record covers a single T cell receptor beta chain. Profiled with immunoSEQ multiplex PCR; TCRdb holds only in-frame clones, not every one. The table shows 75,000 to 90,000 clones, with more than 75% occurring only once. The data belong to a study of control samples from healthy donors and cancer patients. Looked up from germline, CDR1 is SGHRS and CDR2 is YFSETQ. There are 15 residues in the CDR3. Trimming stripped 0 bases from V and 4 bases from J, with 10 bases between. The clonotype was recovered from a woman between 40 and 55 years old in good health. Material for sequencing was blood. J is TRBJ2-2 and V is TRBV5-1; D is perhaps TRBD1 (6 bases). This chain's CDR3 is CASSLGQGITGELFF. In DNA form, the CDR3 reads TGCGCCAGCAGCTTGGGTCAGGGGATCACCGGGGAGCTGTTTTTT. The full variable domain, with the rest looked up from reference TRBV5-1 and TRBJ2-2, is KAGVTQTPRYLIKTRGQQVTLSCSPISGHRSVSWYQQTPGQGLQFLFEYFSETQRNKGNFPGRFSGRQFSNSRSEMNVSTLELGDSALYLCASSLGQGITGELFFGEGSRLTVL.